These 27 T cell receptor beta chains were all obtained from the same sample, sequenced in a study of CXCR3-negative and CXCR3-positive naive CD8 T cells (dated by TCRdb to between 2019 and 2020). Sequencer: NextSeq 550. The Human TCR Profiling Kit (MiLaboratory) was used to prepare UMI-labeled 5' RACE TRB cDNA libraries. With the reads reprocessed by TCRdb, a single entry stands for each CDR3 protein sequence and no DNA is reported. The sample table gives 45,000 to 60,000 distinct CDR3 sequences. The top ten clones comprise about 0.4% of the sample. Sample: naive CXCR3- CD8+ T cells from blood. Sample cell subset or site, as interpreted from the label and publication: CD45RO-CCR7+CD27+CD95- naive CD8+ T cells lacking CXCR3 (TNR3-). The source of these receptors is a human donor in good health. Some clones in this sample may be carry-over from other donors' samples.

The rearrangement links TRBV6-2 or TRBV6-3 to TRBJ2-1; lacking DNA, the TRBD2 call made by TCRdb goes unchecked. Germline CDR1 MNHEY, CDR2 SVGEGT. The CDR3 runs 15 residues. The CDR3 spells CASSRLAGGLDEQFF.

This chain joins TRBV29-1 and TRBJ2-5. Per germline, CDR1 SQVTM and CDR2 ANQGSEA. The CDR3 is 17 amino acids. Here the CDR3 reads CSVEKLGYGDPQETQYF. Looking up the rest from reference TRBV29-1 and TRBJ2-5 gives the full variable domain: SAVISQKPSRDICQRGTSLTIQCQVDSQVTMMFWYRQQPGQSLTLIATANQGSEATYESGFVIDKFPISRPNLTFSTLTVSNMSPEDSSIYLCSVEKLGYGDPQETQYFGPGTRLLVL.

CDR3 loop: CSVGDSLEQYF. The chain links TRBV20-1 to TRBJ2-7. The CDR3 has 11 residues. Germline V gene data show CDR1 as DFQATT and CDR2 as SNEGSKA (reference sequence).

This chain connects TRBV29-1 to TRBJ2-2. The CDR3 contains 15 residues. Germline CDR1 reads SQVTM; CDR2 reads ANQGSEA. The CDR3 region is CGVEWAGANTGELFF.

The V and J genes are TRBV4-3 and TRBJ2-7; TCRdb returns TRBD1, unconfirmable since there is no DNA. Germline V gene sequence: CDR1 LGHNA, CDR2 YSLEER. The CDR3 has 15 residues. The CDR3 sequence is CASSQDEAGPYEQYF.

V gene TRBV6-2 or TRBV6-3 combines with J gene TRBJ2-1. CDR1 MNHEY and CDR2 SVGEGT come from the germline V gene. The CDR3 extends over 14 amino acids. The CDR3: CASSYSRSANEQFF.

The V call is TRBV29-1, the J call TRBJ2-3; no DNA is available, so the TRBD1 call from TCRdb remains unchecked. Looked up from germline, CDR1 is SQVTM and CDR2 is ANQGSEA. CDR3 length: 15 amino acids. This chain's CDR3 is CSVEGGQGQADTQYF.

The CDR3 here is CASSGAVSGYEQYF. V gene TRBV5-5 combines with J gene TRBJ2-7; TCRdb names TRBD1, which stays unverified in the absence of DNA. The CDR3 sequence is 14 residues long. CDR1 SGHKS and CDR2 YYEKEE come from the germline V gene (reference sequence).

The rearrangement uses TRBV5-6 and TRBJ1-1. CDR3 length equals 14 residues. Germline CDR1 is SGHDT and CDR2 is YYEEEE. CDR3 loop: CASSLVASNTEAFF.

The chain carries TRBV5-1 and TRBJ2-2; no DNA is available, so the TRBD1 call from TCRdb remains unchecked. Germline V gene lookup returns CDR1 SGHRS and CDR2 YFSETQ. The CDR3 has 17 amino acids. This CDR3 reads CASVPYPGQGESGELFF.

The chain employs TRBV9 and TRBJ2-1; there is no DNA to check the TCRdb D call of TRBD2. Germline V lookup: CDR1 SGDLS, CDR2 YYNGEE. There are 15 residues in the CDR3. CDR3 in amino acids: CASSDSGGGASEQFF. Drawing the rest from reference TRBV9 and TRBJ2-1, the complete variable domain is DSGVTQTPKHLITATGQRVTLRCSPRSGDLSVYWYQQSLDQGLQFLIQYYNGEERAKGNILERFSAQQFPDLHSELNLSSLELGDSALYFCASSDSGGGASEQFFGPGTRLTVL.

The rearrangement joins TRBV7-3 to TRBJ2-3; TCRdb lists TRBD2, though no DNA is available to test this call. This CDR3 has 15 amino acids. Per the germline V gene, CDR1 is SGHTA and CDR2 is FQGTGA. This CDR3 is CASSLGSEVTDTQYF. Filled out from reference TRBV7-3 and TRBJ2-3, the complete variable domain reads GAGVSQTPSNKVTEKGKYVELRCDPISGHTALYWYRQSLGQGPEFLIYFQGTGAADDSGLPNDRFFAVRPEGSVSTLKIQRTERGDSAVYLCASSLGSEVTDTQYFGPGTRLTVL.

This sequence joins TRBV29-1 and TRBJ2-5; no DNA is available, so the TRBD1 call from TCRdb remains unchecked. The CDR3 extends over 14 amino acids. CDR1 and CDR2 (germline): SQVTM, ANQGSEA. This CDR3 is CSVLELTGLVTQYF. The entire variable domain, with the rest obtained from reference TRBV29-1 and TRBJ2-5, is as follows: SAVISQKPSRDICQRGTSLTIQCQVDSQVTMMFWYRQQPGQSLTLIATANQGSEATYESGFVIDKFPISRPNLTFSTLTVSNMSPEDSSIYLCSVLELTGLVTQYFGPGTRLLVL.

The chain is built from TRBV6-2 or TRBV6-3 and TRBJ1-2. CDR1 and CDR2 (germline): MNHEY, SVGEGT. This CDR3 is 13 amino acids long. This chain's CDR3 is CASSYNRNYGYTF.

V and J are TRBV6-5 and TRBJ1-1; TCRdb gives TRBD1 as the D gene, but with no DNA this cannot be confirmed. Germline V gene sequence: CDR1 MNHEY, CDR2 SVGAGI. The CDR3 loop spans 15 amino acids. CDR3 region: CASTINPGWNTEAFF.

The chain carries TRBV29-1 and TRBJ2-1; TCRdb outputs TRBD1, but without DNA this stays unchecked. This CDR3 has 17 amino acids. CDR1 and CDR2 from the germline V gene are SQVTM and ANQGSEA. CDR3 loop: CSARPGVGLPFYNEQFF.

The V call is TRBV7-3, the J call TRBJ2-1. The CDR3 contains 14 residues. In germline, CDR1 is SGHTA, CDR2 FQGTGA. CDR3 sequence reads: CASSYNLNYNEQFF.

The CDR3: CASYQPGQENTEAFF. The genes are TRBV27 and TRBJ1-1; there is no DNA to check the TCRdb D call of TRBD1. The CDR3 spans 15 residues. CDR1 is MNHEY, CDR2 SMNVEV, per germline (reference sequence).

This chain uses TRBV4-3 with TRBJ2-7. Germline V gene lookup returns CDR1 LGHNA and CDR2 YSLEER. The CDR3 totals 14 residues. The CDR3 here is CASSQDRYLDEQYF.

The CDR3 loop reads CATSSEIYRVSNEQFF. This chain connects TRBV15 to TRBJ2-1; TCRdb outputs TRBD1, but without DNA this stays unchecked. This CDR3 comprises 16 residues. Germline V gene data show CDR1 as LNHNV and CDR2 as YYDKDF (reference sequence).

In terms of frequency, this clonotype is medium-sized. The CDR3 loop is CASSFKTKSTDTQYF. The rearrangement uses TRBV28 and TRBJ2-3. The germline gives CDR1 MDHEN, CDR2 SYDVKM. The CDR3 has 15 residues.

V gene TRBV6-5 combines with J gene TRBJ2-7; the TCRdb call, TRBD2, lacks DNA for checking. This CDR3 has 13 residues. CDR1 and CDR2 from the germline V gene are MNHEY and SVGAGI. CDR3: CASSGGPSYEQYF.

J is TRBJ2-1 and V is TRBV29-1; TCRdb's D call, TRBD1, is unchecked because there is no DNA. The length of the CDR3 is 19 residues. Looked up from germline, CDR1 is SQVTM and CDR2 is ANQGSEA. The CDR3 loop is CSVDAGIVRGGSSYNEQFF.

The chain carries TRBV7-6 and TRBJ2-7; no DNA is available, so the TRBD2 call from TCRdb remains unchecked. Germline V gene sequence: CDR1 SGHVS, CDR2 FNYEAQ. The CDR3 contains 15 residues. CDR3 sequence: CASSPARGNSYEQYF.

The chain couples TRBV29-1 to TRBJ2-5; TCRdb indicates TRBD1, and absent DNA this call remains unverified. The CDR3 sequence is 15 residues long. CDR1 and CDR2 from the germline V gene are SQVTM and ANQGSEA. The CDR3 protein is CSVELFVQGAETQYF.

CDR3 residues: CSVVAESSYNEQFF. This chain joins TRBV29-1 and TRBJ2-1; as DNA is missing, the TRBD2 call by TCRdb cannot be tested. There are 14 residues in the CDR3. The germline CDR1 and CDR2 sequences are SQVTM and ANQGSEA.

V and J are TRBV12-3 or TRBV12-4 and TRBJ2-5. CDR3 size: 14 residues. The CDR3 sequence: CASSLWLLPETQYF.